This T cell receptor (beta chain) was recorded in a study of shared clonotypes between healthy human individuals. Study-level findings and limits: Approximately 4.9% of naive CD4 clonotypes were shared across four donors.

A remark on this clone: As yet, its antigen is unknown.

Genomic DNA (from each subset) was split evenly across several immunoSEQ plates. The table came from immunoSEQ multiplex PCR; TCRdb's copy has only in-frame clones and leaves some out. The data contain millions of clones, 85% to 95% of them singletons. CD4+ cells underwent separation, giving CD45RA+ naive and CD45RA-negative memory subsets. The ends were cut back, 5 bases at V and 2 bases at J, with 9 bases in the middle. Germline values: CDR1 SGHAT, CDR2 FQNNGV. This CDR3 region has 13 residues. V is TRBV11-2 and J is TRBJ1-1, with D unclear. This TCR derives from a man younger than 30 in good health. Sequences were obtained from naive CD4+ T cells sorted from blood. Subset: CD45RA+ positively selected. For the CDR3, the DNA is TGTGCCAGCAGCCCTGCCCTAAACACTGAAGCTTTCTTT. Amino acid sequence: CASSPALNTEAFF.